These 13 T cell receptor beta chains share one sample of origin, sequenced in a study of post-analysis software for immune sequencing data. Their antigen targets remain unknown. Overall study results and limits: There were five or six TRBV segments more frequent in patients than controls, and TRBV5-6, TRBV5-1 and TRBV20-1 were among them.

TCR beta cDNA libraries had unique molecular identifiers. TCRdb ran MiXCR on the PCR reads and lists one entry per CDR3 protein. The table records some 700,000 distinct CDR3 sequences, more than 50% of them present only once. The specimen sequenced was blood. The receptor source for this set is a girl aged 2-10 years with multiple sclerosis.

The genes are TRBV7-9 and TRBJ2-7; TRBD1 matches at 12 bases. V gave up 4 bases and J gave up 7 bases; unmatched junction bases: 8. Germline CDR1 SEHNR, CDR2 FQNEAQ (reference sequence). The CDR3 is 15 residues long. CDR3: CASSSTWDRGHEQYF. For the CDR3, the DNA is TGTGCCAGCAGCTCGACTTGGGACAGGGGGCATGAGCAGTACTTC.

V and J are TRBV6-1 and TRBJ1-5; D gene ambiguous. CDR3 length: 14 residues. Trimming stripped 5 bases from V and 0 bases from J, with 8 bases between. The germline V gene has CDR1 MNHNS and CDR2 SASEGT. The CDR3 spells CASSRWDSNQPQHF. The CDR3 DNA follows: TGTGCCAGCAGTCGGTGGGATAGCAATCAGCCCCAGCATTTT.

This rearrangement joins TRBV3-1 to TRBJ2-7; D is unclear. V lost 1 base and J 3 bases, leaving 7 bases between the germline ends. Germline assignment: CDR1 LGHDT and CDR2 YNNKEL (reference sequence). This CDR3 region has 13 residues. The CDR3 reads CASSQAADYEQYF. In DNA, the CDR3 is TGTGCCAGCAGCCAAGCGGCAGACTACGAGCAGTACTTC.

The sample holds a few counts of this clonotype. V and J are TRBV5-1 and TRBJ2-3, with D unclear. The CDR3 is 12 amino acids. V was pared by 5 bases and J by 2 bases, with 6 bases between. CDR1 is SGHRS and CDR2 is YFSETQ in the germline V gene. The CDR3 sequence: CASRINTDTQYF. For the CDR3, the DNA is TGCGCCAGCAGGATAAACACAGATACGCAGTATTTT.

The chain joins TRBV6-5 to TRBJ1-1, with a weak D call TRBD1 (6 bases). The germline V gene encodes CDR1 MNHEY and CDR2 SVGAGI. Trimming shortened V by 7 bases and J by 0 bases, and 15 bases separated the two germline ends. The CDR3 is 15 amino acids. The CDR3 sequence: CASTRGGGLNTEAFF. In DNA, the CDR3 is TGTGCCAGCACCAGAGGGGGGGGATTGAACACTGAAGCTTTCTTT.

DNA for the CDR3: TGTGCCAGCACAAACCTAGCGGGAGGTCAAGAGACCCAGTACTTC. This codes for CASTNLAGGQETQYF. The chain joins TRBV6-6 to TRBJ2-5, with 11 positions matching TRBD2. The CDR3 extends over 15 amino acids. Germline V gene sequence: CDR1 MNHNY, CDR2 SVGAGI (reference sequence). V dropped 7 bases and J dropped 2; count of bases not matched to a gene: 6.

The J gene is TRBJ2-3, the V gene TRBV3-1; weak D call: TRBD2 (6 bases). V lost 4 bases and J lost 2, with 19 bases in between. The germline CDR1 and CDR2 sequences are LGHDT and YNNKEL (reference sequence). This CDR3 is built from 17 residues. CDR3 nucleotides: TGTGCCAGCAGCCCTACCGGAGGTAGCGGCTACACAGATACGCAGTATTTT. It yields the protein CASSPTGGSGYTDTQYF.

This clonotype was detected a few times. The rearrangement uses TRBV27 and TRBJ1-2, with no clear D. V lost 2 bases and J lost 0, with 4 bases in between. From germline, CDR1 is MNHEY and CDR2 SMNVEV (reference sequence). This CDR3 spans 13 amino acids. Written as DNA, the CDR3 is TGTGCCAGCAGTTTACAAGCTAACTATGGCTACACCTTC. Translated: CASSLQANYGYTF.

V and J are TRBV7-2 and TRBJ1-6, with D perhaps matching TRBD1 (5 bases). With 4 bases removed from V and 7 bases from J, the gap between germline ends came to 8 bases. The CDR3 is made up of 13 amino acids. In germline, CDR1 is SGHTA, CDR2 FQGNSA. CDR3 in amino acids: CASSSGRNSPLHF. CDR3 DNA: TGTGCCAGCAGCTCGGGACGGAATTCACCCCTCCACTTT. The full variable domain, its missing parts supplied by reference TRBV7-2 and TRBJ1-6, is GAGVSQSPSNKVTEKGKDVELRCDPISGHTALYWYRQSLGQGLEFLIYFQGNSAPDKSGLPSDRFSAERTGGSVSTLTIQRTQQEDSAVYLCASSSGRNSPLHFGNGTRLTVT.

In its sample, this clonotype was seen a few times. The chain carries TRBV7-2 and TRBJ2-1; the D is unclear. The CDR3 loop spans 15 amino acids. Germline CDR1 reads SGHTA; CDR2 reads FQGNSA. The V and J ends lost 4 bases and 6 bases respectively, with 16 bases between them. CDR3 sequence (DNA): TGTGCCAGCAGCTGGACGCCCCCACCGGGCAATGAGCAGTTCTTC. Its protein product is CASSWTPPPGNEQFF.

About this clonotype itself: A junction end diverges from the germline sequence, so it may reflect a read error. The chain carries TRBV20-1 and TRBJ2-6, with a weak D call TRBD1 (5 bases). The CDR3 is made up of 13 amino acids. The germline CDR1 and CDR2 sequences are DFQATT and SNEGSKA (reference sequence). The DNA for the CDR3 is TGCAGTGCTGTAGTCACTGGGGCCGACGTCCTGACTTTC. It is translated as CSAVVTGADVLTF.

This chain links TRBV9 with TRBJ2-5, with D unclear. Germline CDR1 SGDLS, CDR2 YYNGEE. V dropped 0 bases and J dropped 4 bases, with 19 bases sitting between them. The CDR3 is made up of 17 amino acids. This CDR3 reads CASSVGGGHNIGETQYF. CDR3 bases: TGTGCCAGCAGCGTAGGAGGCGGTCATAATATCGGAGAGACCCAGTACTTC.

The V gene is TRBV29-1, the J gene TRBJ2-5; 7 bases align to TRBD2. The junction had 7 bases not matched to a gene; V was cut back by 1 base and J by 5 bases. The CDR3 extends over 14 amino acids. CDR1 and CDR2 from the germline V gene are SQVTM and ANQGSEA. Written as DNA, the CDR3 is TGCAGCGTTGAAGGACTGGGGAGGGATGAGACCCAGTACTTC. Translating it yields CSVEGLGRDETQYF.